This is a list of T cell receptor beta chains from one sample in a study of blood T cells in healthy people across ages. One entry per CDR3 protein, called by TCRdb with MiXCR from the 5' RACE reads. The table has hundreds of thousands of distinct CDR3 sequences, about 30% seen once. Material for sequencing was blood. These receptors all come from a woman older than 75 in good health. Each CDR3 is given with its conserved first and last residue. Each record gives: CDR3 DNA, CDR3 protein, D gene, CDR3 length, V gene, J gene, clone size. The D gene is left open where the match is weak. Part of the rows lack a size; the others show once, few, many or a class for expanded clones.

CDR3 DNA: TGCGCCAGCAGCTCGACAGGGGGCCCCGGAGAGACCCAGTACTTC
CDR3 protein: CASSSTGGPGETQYF
D gene: TRBD1
CDR3 length: 15
V gene: TRBV5-1
J gene: TRBJ2-5
clone size: many

CDR3 DNA: TGTGCCAGCATTAAGACGGGGGGCGGCACAGATACGCAGTATTTT
CDR3 protein: CASIKTGGGTDTQYF
D gene: .
CDR3 length: 15
V gene: TRBV12-3/TRBV12-4
J gene: TRBJ2-3
clone size: many

CDR3 DNA: TGTGCCAGCAGACCAAGGGACCGCCCGAACTATGGCTACACCTTC
CDR3 protein: CASRPRDRPNYGYTF
D gene: .
CDR3 length: 15
V gene: TRBV6-5
J gene: TRBJ1-2
clone size: .

CDR3 DNA: TGCGCCAGCAGCCAAAGCGTGATGAGCTTAGGGGTCACGAACACTGAAGCTTTCTTT
CDR3 protein: CASSQSVMSLGVTNTEAFF
D gene: .
CDR3 length: 19
V gene: TRBV4-3
J gene: TRBJ1-1
clone size: few

CDR3 DNA: TGTGCCAGCAGCCCTGGAGCTGGGGCGGGGGGGGCTTTCTTT
CDR3 protein: CASSPGAGAGGAFF
D gene: .
CDR3 length: 14
V gene: TRBV5-6
J gene: TRBJ1-1
clone size: few

CDR3 DNA: TGCGCCAGTTCCTCCGACTTTTATGGCTACACCTTC
CDR3 protein: CASSSDFYGYTF
D gene: .
CDR3 length: 12
V gene: TRBV5-1
J gene: TRBJ1-2
clone size: many

CDR3 DNA: TGTGCCATTCGGGATGGGGTCCGTACAGATACGCAGTATTTT
CDR3 protein: CAIRDGVRTDTQYF
D gene: .
CDR3 length: 14
V gene: TRBV7-2
J gene: TRBJ2-3
clone size: .

CDR3 DNA: TGTGCCAGCAGCGACGGGACAGGTCTTATGGATCAGCCCCAGCATTTT
CDR3 protein: CASSDGTGLMDQPQHF
D gene: TRBD1
CDR3 length: 16
V gene: TRBV11-2
J gene: TRBJ1-5
clone size: few

CDR3 DNA: TGCAGCGCCCGGCGCGGCTCCTACGAGCAGTACTTC
CDR3 protein: CSARRGSYEQYF
D gene: .
CDR3 length: 12
V gene: TRBV29-1
J gene: TRBJ2-7
clone size: many

CDR3 DNA: TGTGCCAGCAGCTCCCTCGGGCGCATGCAGAACACTGAAGCTTTCTTT
CDR3 protein: CASSSLGRMQNTEAFF
D gene: .
CDR3 length: 16
V gene: TRBV7-2
J gene: TRBJ1-1
clone size: .

CDR3 DNA: TGTGCCAGCAGTCCATACAGGACAATGGGAGAGACCCAGTACTTC
CDR3 protein: CASSPYRTMGETQYF
D gene: .
CDR3 length: 15
V gene: TRBV27
J gene: TRBJ2-5
clone size: many

CDR3 DNA: TGTGCCAGCGGCTTCGGACTAGCGGGGGGGCACACAGATACGCAGTATTTT
CDR3 protein: CASGFGLAGGHTDTQYF
D gene: TRBD2
CDR3 length: 17
V gene: TRBV11-2
J gene: TRBJ2-3
clone size: .

CDR3 DNA: TGTGCCAGCAGCTCAAGCCGCAATGAGCAGTTCTTC
CDR3 protein: CASSSSRNEQFF
D gene: .
CDR3 length: 12
V gene: TRBV11-2
J gene: TRBJ2-1
clone size: many

CDR3 DNA: TGCAGTGCTGGACAGGGGGCCTACAATCAGCCCCAGCATTTT
CDR3 protein: CSAGQGAYNQPQHF
D gene: TRBD1
CDR3 length: 14
V gene: TRBV20-1
J gene: TRBJ1-5
clone size: many

CDR3 DNA: TGTGCCAGCAGCTCAAAGGCGGCTGGCTATGGCTACACCTTC
CDR3 protein: CASSSKAAGYGYTF
D gene: .
CDR3 length: 14
V gene: TRBV9
J gene: TRBJ1-2
clone size: many

CDR3 DNA: TGCAGCGTTGTTCCAGGCTATGAGCAGTTCTTC
CDR3 protein: CSVVPGYEQFF
D gene: .
CDR3 length: 11
V gene: TRBV29-1
J gene: TRBJ2-1
clone size: .

CDR3 DNA: TGTGCCAGCAGCGTAGGGACTAGCGGGTCCAATGAGCAGTACTTC
CDR3 protein: CASSVGTSGSNEQYF
D gene: TRBD2
CDR3 length: 15
V gene: TRBV9
J gene: TRBJ2-5
clone size: .

CDR3 DNA: TGCAATGCTAGACAGGGGGCGCAGTATTTT
CDR3 protein: CNARQGAQYF
D gene: TRBD1
CDR3 length: 10
V gene: TRBV20-1
J gene: TRBJ2-3
clone size: few

CDR3 DNA: TGCAGTGCGCGGACTAGCGGGACTAACATTCAGTACTTC
CDR3 protein: CSARTSGTNIQYF
D gene: TRBD2
CDR3 length: 13
V gene: TRBV20-1
J gene: TRBJ2-4
clone size: .

CDR3 DNA: TGTGCCACGCGTCCCGGGACAGGGTTGGGCACTGAAGCTTTCTTT
CDR3 protein: CATRPGTGLGTEAFF
D gene: TRBD1
CDR3 length: 15
V gene: TRBV19
J gene: TRBJ1-1
clone size: .

CDR3 DNA: TGTGCCAGCAGCATACTGGCGGGGGGGATAGAGACCCAGTACTTC
CDR3 protein: CASSILAGGIETQYF
D gene: TRBD2
CDR3 length: 15
V gene: TRBV7-9
J gene: TRBJ2-5
clone size: once

CDR3 DNA: TGTGCCAGCACCTCCGCGCCGGGACTAGGTTACAATGAGCAGTTCTTC
CDR3 protein: CASTSAPGLGYNEQFF
D gene: TRBD2
CDR3 length: 16
V gene: TRBV7-3
J gene: TRBJ2-1
clone size: many

CDR3 DNA: TGCAGTGCTAGAGATCCGTTCGGGACAGGGTACCTCAATAGCAATCAGCCCCAGCATTTT
CDR3 protein: CSARDPFGTGYLNSNQPQHF
D gene: TRBD1
CDR3 length: 20
V gene: TRBV20-1
J gene: TRBJ1-5
clone size: many

CDR3 DNA: TGCGCCAGCAGCAACGAGGGGGGGCTAGCAGATACGCAGTATTTT
CDR3 protein: CASSNEGGLADTQYF
D gene: .
CDR3 length: 15
V gene: TRBV5-1
J gene: TRBJ2-3
clone size: many

CDR3 DNA: TGTGCCTGGATCCCACGGGGGACGAACTACGAGCAGTACTTC
CDR3 protein: CAWIPRGTNYEQYF
D gene: .
CDR3 length: 14
V gene: TRBV30
J gene: TRBJ2-7
clone size: .

CDR3 DNA: TGCAGTGCCGAGGGATCAACCTACGAGCAGTACTTC
CDR3 protein: CSAEGSTYEQYF
D gene: .
CDR3 length: 12
V gene: TRBV20-1
J gene: TRBJ2-7
clone size: .

CDR3 DNA: TGCGCCAGCAGCCCGGGACTAGCGGGGCCCTTTAAGTTCTTC
CDR3 protein: CASSPGLAGPFKFF
D gene: TRBD2
CDR3 length: 14
V gene: TRBV4-1
J gene: TRBJ2-1
clone size: many

CDR3 DNA: TGTGCCAGCAGCTTATTAGGGGGACAGTCTTACAATGAGCAGTTCTTC
CDR3 protein: CASSLLGGQSYNEQFF
D gene: TRBD1
CDR3 length: 16
V gene: TRBV7-8
J gene: TRBJ2-1
clone size: .

CDR3 DNA: TGTGCCAGCAGCCAAGCGCCGGTCGGCTCCGAGCAGTACTTC
CDR3 protein: CASSQAPVGSEQYF
D gene: .
CDR3 length: 14
V gene: TRBV3-1
J gene: TRBJ2-7
clone size: many

CDR3 DNA: TGCGCCAGCAGCCAAGTTCAGGGTAGGGATGGCTACACCTTC
CDR3 protein: CASSQVQGRDGYTF
D gene: .
CDR3 length: 14
V gene: TRBV4-3
J gene: TRBJ1-2
clone size: many

CDR3 DNA: TGTGCCAGCAGCCTCAGGGACGAGCAGTACTTC
CDR3 protein: CASSLRDEQYF
D gene: .
CDR3 length: 11
V gene: TRBV13
J gene: TRBJ2-7
clone size: many

CDR3 DNA: TGCAGCGTTGAAGGGGAGCCTTATGGCTACACCTTC
CDR3 protein: CSVEGEPYGYTF
D gene: .
CDR3 length: 12
V gene: TRBV29-1
J gene: TRBJ1-2
clone size: .

CDR3 DNA: TGTGCCAGCAGCAGAAGGACAGGGGGCAATGAAAAACTGTTTTTT
CDR3 protein: CASSRRTGGNEKLFF
D gene: TRBD1
CDR3 length: 15
V gene: TRBV9
J gene: TRBJ1-4
clone size: .

CDR3 DNA: TGTGCCAGCAGTGTACAGGGAAGTGACACTGAAGCTTTCTTT
CDR3 protein: CASSVQGSDTEAFF
D gene: .
CDR3 length: 14
V gene: TRBV6-6
J gene: TRBJ1-1
clone size: once

CDR3 DNA: TGCAGTGCTAGCACCAGGGTAACCAATGAGCAGTTCTTC
CDR3 protein: CSASTRVTNEQFF
D gene: .
CDR3 length: 13
V gene: TRBV20-1
J gene: TRBJ2-1
clone size: .

CDR3 DNA: TGTGCCATCAGCATTGGGGGGTTGGAAGAGACCCAGTACTTC
CDR3 protein: CAISIGGLEETQYF
D gene: .
CDR3 length: 14
V gene: TRBV10-3
J gene: TRBJ2-5
clone size: .

CDR3 DNA: TGTGCCAGCAGGGAAAGACAGGGTCTAATCTACGAGCAGTACTTC
CDR3 protein: CASRERQGLIYEQYF
D gene: TRBD1
CDR3 length: 15
V gene: TRBV27
J gene: TRBJ2-7
clone size: many

CDR3 DNA: TGCGCCAGCAGCTTGGAGGGACACGGCGCTGAGCAGTTCTTC
CDR3 protein: CASSLEGHGAEQFF
D gene: .
CDR3 length: 14
V gene: TRBV5-1
J gene: TRBJ2-1
clone size: .

CDR3 DNA: TGTGCCACCGCGAGGGGGGTTTCTGGAAACACCATATATTTT
CDR3 protein: CATARGVSGNTIYF
D gene: .
CDR3 length: 14
V gene: TRBV15
J gene: TRBJ1-3
clone size: .

CDR3 DNA: TGTGCCAGCAGCTGGGGGACTAGCGGGGGGGCCCGGGATACGCAGTATTTT
CDR3 protein: CASSWGTSGGARDTQYF
D gene: TRBD2
CDR3 length: 17
V gene: TRBV7-6
J gene: TRBJ2-3
clone size: many